This T cell receptor beta chain is drawn from a study of PD-1 blockade in classical Hodgkin lymphoma. This CDR3 contains 16 residues. V shed 4 bases and J 2 bases; nucleotides not matched to a gene: 11. Per the germline V gene, CDR1 is SGHNT and CDR2 is YYREEE (reference sequence). As to time point: cycle 4 day 1 (C4D1), after more than 5 weeks of nivolumab. Every patient experienced relapse after autologous stem cell transplantation, and brentuximab vedotin exposure varied. Overall study results and limits: The authors excluded patients who started nivolumab under 1 year after ASCT. Causes of the repertoire differences remain undefined, possibly disease activity or prior therapy.

The table came from immunoSEQ multiplex PCR; TCRdb's copy has only in-frame clones and leaves some out. This table has fewer than 9,000 clones, 70% to 90% appearing once. On this clone: Its antigen remains unidentified.

The specimen was peripheral blood mononuclear cells (PBMCs), collected before the fourth cycle of nivolumab. The receptor comes from a human donor with classical Hodgkin lymphoma. This rearrangement joins TRBV5-4 to TRBJ2-7; 8 nucleotides match TRBD2. The CDR3 nucleotides read TGTGCCAGCAGCGGGGCGAGGGGCGGGGGGACCTACGAGCAGTACTTC. Protein product: CASSGARGGGTYEQYF.